A single TCR beta chain is shown here with its context. There is no known antigen for this receptor. No much larger clonotype is one base removed from it; base qualities were not supplied. The record originates from a study of blood T cells in healthy people across ages (dated by TCRdb to the mid-2010s). Background for the entire study: In model experiments, roughly one uniquely barcoded TCR beta cDNA molecule per two T cells was captured by template switching. The study measured age-related changes in TCR beta repertoire diversity using deep sequencing normalized with unique cDNA molecular identifiers. The donors were split into four age groups: young (average around 17 years), middle-aged (roughly 42), aged (around 67) and long-lived (roughly 77). To avoid experimental bias, donors of different ages were distributed randomly across sequencing lanes. For two donors (one aged 18 to 29 and one aged 80 or older), the study analyzed two additional independent replicas of 1 million unique cDNA reads from the same blood draw.

Library generation was performed with 5' RACE. Sequencing relied on an Illumina HiSeq 2500. A second PCR of roughly 6 to 11 cycles was run with a J-beta primer mix and a sample-barcoded 5' primer. A template-switch 5' adaptor carrying 12 random nucleotides introduced a unique molecular identifier onto each TCR beta cDNA molecule. At least 3 million CDR3-containing paired-end reads were obtained from each sample. The Mint cDNA synthesis kit, primed by a TRBC-specific oligonucleotide, was used to synthesize first-strand cDNA from all RNA. After uracil-DNA glycosylase treatment, a first 18-cycle PCR used universal primers M1SS and BC2_uni_R on all cDNA. As for the original processing: For normalization, 1 million high-quality reads were randomly selected from each sample, with every read carrying a distinct molecular identifier. Instead of being binned into consensus sequences, reads with shared molecular identifiers were discarded. CDR3 identification, clonotype clustering and error correction used MiTCR with a Q25 quality threshold and the strictest error-elimination algorithm. Lower-bound total TCR beta diversity was estimated with a nonparametric unseen species model using Euler transformation. TCRdb cleaned the public reads at Q25 with fastp, built clones with MiXCR and kept in-frame beta chains. CDR3 protein duplicates are merged, each entry listing the most common genes and DNA. The V and J calls were not made by the authors but by TCRdb's processing. Counted in this sample were 800,000 or so distinct CDR3 sequences; approximately 67% of them appeared once. The ten biggest clones cover 28% of the sample.

Broader findings and caveats from the paper: The percentage of naive T cells measured by flow cytometry correlated strongly with observed TCR beta diversity. Estimates of total diversity based on one million sequenced T cells were considered lower bounds and underestimates. As age increased, observed TCR beta diversity per million T cells dropped in a roughly linear way, and a significant reduction was already evident by age 40. Compared with the aged group, the long-lived group had more naive CD4+ T cells, fewer expanded clones and increased TCR diversity, a pattern suggesting age selection. The CMV infection status of donors was not known, potentially confounding age-related changes in expanded clonotypes. Conclusive comparison of naive and antigen-experienced compartments was prevented by the profiling of bulk unsorted PBMCs.

Per the germline V gene, SGHVS is the CDR1 and FNYEAQ is the CDR2. The junction shows trimming of 6 bases on V and 3 bases on J, plus 12 bases between the germline ends. Inclusive of the bounding cysteine and phenylalanine, the CDR3 is 15 residues long. Only the CDR3 part of the read is kept: 45 bases, read in frame from the first base. Donors were 40 or so systemically healthy Caucasian individuals from Russia aged roughly 6 to 100 years. Each donor gave 8 to 10 milliliters of peripheral blood, drawn into EDTA-treated Vacutainer tubes. Ficoll-Paque density-gradient centrifugation was used to isolate PBMCs, with at least 6 million obtained per sample. Trizol reagent was used to extract total RNA from PBMCs, with at least 5 micrograms per sample. For every donor, an aliquot of PBMCs went through flow cytometry to measure the percentages of naive CD45RAhigh/CD27high T cells.

The specimen sequenced was blood. The source is a young man in good health. This chain joins TRBV7-6 to TRBJ1-6, with TRBD1 as a weak D call on 6 bases. The CDR3 region: CASSPDSYYNSPLHF. The bases read TGTGCCAGCAGTCCGGACAGTTACTATAATTCACCCCTCCACTTT.